This TCR beta chain comes out of a study of long-term antiretroviral therapy in people with HIV. In the study overall: The earliest samples predate the 2015 immediate-ART recommendation by about a decade.

Study results and limitations: Repertoires in HIV (unlike those of controls) had narrower CDR3 length ranges. Therapy changes, viral resistance and ART adherence were not documented in the available data.

Running of the v3.0 immunoSEQ assay took place at survey level. Some clones are missing from TCRdb's copy, which holds only in-frame ones; the method was immunoSEQ multiplex PCR. The table lists roughly 24,000 clones, approximately 90% of them singletons. Every specimen provided 1-10 million cryopreserved PBMC before DNA extraction took place. Of note for this clone: As yet, its antigen is unknown.

Trimming pared 2 bases from V and 4 bases from J, leaving 8 bases between. This CDR3 contains 13 residues. Germline CDR1 and CDR2: SGHNT and YENEEA. This chain links TRBV11-3 with TRBJ2-5; D is possibly TRBD1 (6 bases). Sequenced material: unsorted PBMCs, taken 1.8 years before starting antiretroviral therapy. The source is a woman aged 30 to 39 with HIV. CDR3 bases: TGTGCCAGCAGCTTATCAGGGGCAGAGACCCAGTACTTC. Protein sequence: CASSLSGAETQYF.